Sequencing of this T cell receptor (beta chain) was carried out in a study of T cells after yellow fever vaccination (dated by TCRdb to the late 2010s). About the investigation overall: The SMART-Seq v4 Ultra Low Input RNA kit was used to prepare libraries from fractions with low cell numbers. To track T-cell clones before and after primary and booster YFV17D yellow fever vaccination, bulk TCR alpha and beta repertoires were sequenced longitudinally. Two healthy male donors, one aged 18 to 29 and one aged 30 to 40 years, were included in the cohort. Blood was drawn at multiple timepoints before and after primary and secondary immunization, with bulk PBMC replicates and cell subsets isolated.

Sequencing took place on an Illumina NovaSeq 6000. TCR cDNA was synthesized by 5'RACE template switching, which introduced a universal primer site and unique molecular identifiers. Priming of cDNA synthesis was performed from both the TCR alpha and TCR beta constant segments. Libraries were amplified in two PCR steps, with sample barcodes and sequencing adapters added in the second step. Sequencing of the libraries was done on either Illumina HiSeq 2500 (2x100 bp) or NovaSeq (2x150 bp). As for how the authors treated the data: Demultiplexing of reads and collapsing into UMI consensus sequences were performed with MIGEC, and V(D)J alignment was carried out with MiXCR. Vaccine-responding clonotypes were defined with edgeR using replicate PBMC samples, requiring FDR below 0.01 and a log2 fold change above 5 up to day 15. Bulk clonotypes were assigned CD4 or CD8 identity according to which sequenced CD4 or CD8 repertoire held them at higher abundance. TCRdb cleaned the public reads at Q25 with fastp, built clones with MiXCR and kept in-frame beta chains. Rows matching on CDR3 protein sequence are summarized as one entry with the most common DNA and genes. Clone size and V and J calls follow TCRdb, not the original study. The sample table records about 300,000 distinct CDR3 sequences; roughly 8.7% of these occur just once. 3% to 4% of the sample is in the top ten clones.

This clonotype showed up just a few times. No antigen is known for it. No much larger clone is present one base from it, and per-base qualities are unavailable. Per the publication, the treatment or condition label means: live attenuated yellow fever vaccine strain. PBMCs were isolated from peripheral blood using a standard Ficoll-Paque protocol. Dynabeads CD4 and CD8 positive selection kits were used to isolate CD4 and CD8 T-cell fractions. TriZol was used to extract RNA from bulk PBMCs, from CD4 and CD8 fractions, and from dextramer-positive and dextramer-negative fractions. Broad study findings and their caveats: A small share of clonotypes was detected in both CD4 and CD8 compartments, with the overlap likely arising from convergent recombination. The study included only a couple of donors, which limits how far the findings can be generalized. Most clones expanded after primary vaccination were re-detected after the booster (96% of CD4 and around 88% of CD8), suggesting broad memory maintenance. Because abundant contaminating clonotypes from the bulk population could be contained in FACS-sorted repertoires, computational filtering was required. Compared with the primary T-cell response, the secondary T-cell response was weaker but faster, peaking on day 5 rather than day 15.

V is cut by 4 bases and J by 7 bases, and the space between the germline ends is 21 bases. The CDR3 runs 15 residues from the cysteine to the phenylalanine. The only DNA kept is the CDR3, 45 bases in frame from the first base. The germline V gene (reference sequence) gives CDR1 as SGHNT and CDR2 as YYREEE. Recombination linked TRBV5-4 to TRBJ2-7, with a weak D call of TRBD1 (7 bases match). Sequenced here: CD4+ T cells sorted from PBMCs, sampled 5 days after the yellow fever booster vaccination. This clonotype was sampled from a man aged 18 to 29 who received the YFV17D yellow fever vaccine. The nucleotides are TGTGCCAGCAGCCCACCCGGCAGGGGGGTTGAAGAGCAGTACTTC. The resulting protein is CASSPPGRGVEEQYF. The variable domain in full, with residues beyond the CDR3 obtained from the reference TRBV5-4 and TRBJ2-7 genes, is ETGVTQSPTHLIKTRGQQVTLRCSSQSGHNTVSWYQQALGQGPQFIFQYYREEENGRGNFPPRFSGLQFPNYSSELNVNALELDDSALYLCASSPPGRGVEEQYFGPGTRLTVT.